In this sample, the clone carrying this T cell receptor beta chain turned up a few times. The antigen remains unidentified. The data belong to a study of CD8+ T cells in alopecia areata. Study in general: Administration of oral tofacitinib to treated patients was at 5 to 10 mg twice daily.

Trimming stripped 2 bases from V and 6 bases from J, with 7 bases between. Germline CDR1 is SQVTM and CDR2 is ANQGSEA. This CDR3 has 11 residues. The study's findings and limits: Resident alphabeta T cells of normal skin are also sequenced in scalp samples. The presence of one nonresponder keeps the tie between baseline CD8+ expansion and response uncertain.

Treatment defined: oral pan-JAK inhibitor, 5-10 mg twice daily. The authors extracted RNA and reverse transcribed it into cDNA as the sequencing template. Data came from immunoSEQ multiplex PCR; TCRdb stores just in-frame clones and leaves some out. The data hold 150,000 to 200,000 clones, with approximately 65% observed a single time. The sequencing used CD4+ T cells sorted from blood, collected at week 4, from a patient treated with tofacitinib. The chain combines TRBV29-1 with TRBJ1-2; no clear D gene. The TCR comes from a human donor with alopecia areata. CDR3 residues: CSVEMVDGYTF. DNA for the CDR3: TGCAGCGTTGAAATGGTCGATGGCTACACCTTC.